This T cell receptor beta chain is from a study of T cell clusters in autoimmune cytopenias. Background on the study: Healthy control donors averaged around 56 years of age, with a median of roughly 62 years.

CDR1 is MDHEN and CDR2 is SYDVKM in the germline V gene. The CDR3 totals 13 residues. Each sample's input was roughly 250 ng genomic DNA, some 38,000 genome equivalents. One tube held mixed TRB-A and TRB-B primer pools for touch-down PCR. TCRdb re-called the multiplex PCR reads and shows each CDR3 protein once, DNA omitted. The table lists around 10,000 distinct CDR3 sequences. Of note for this clonotype: What it binds is unknown.

Whole-study findings and limits: The T cell clusters came from computational analysis alone and lack functional validation.

This sample also belongs to another study, concerning T cell repertoires in aging, cancer and after chemotherapy. That source reports: Over several months to years, re-sampled healthy donor repertoires clearly shared clones. Loss of evenness, beyond lost richness, contributed to age-related TCR diversity decline in cancer patients.

The clonotype originates from a human donor in good health. The V call is TRBV28, the J call TRBJ1-1; lacking DNA, the TRBD1 call made by TCRdb goes unchecked. Specimen: peripheral blood. CDR3 loop: CASSFGPRPEAFF.